This T cell receptor (beta chain) was retrieved from a study of cytomegalovirus exposure and HLA in healthy donors. Study-level points and caveats: TRBV6-2, TRBV6-3 and other indistinguishable V segments were excluded. Based on reports, TCR beta sequences accurately predicted HLA-A and HLA-B alleles for most subjects.

CDR1 MNHEY and CDR2 SMNVEV come from the germline V gene (reference sequence). This CDR3 has 15 amino acids. V gave up 0 bases and J gave up 10 bases; unmatched junction bases: 10. With regard to this clone: The antigen is undetermined.

Amplification used 60 Vbeta primers and 13 Jbeta primers. Data came from immunoSEQ multiplex PCR; TCRdb stores just in-frame clones and leaves some out. In the table there are 200,000 to 250,000 clones, 76% of which are singletons. Samples came from healthy bone marrow donors. This TCR was recovered from a man younger than 35 in good health and CMV-seronegative. Specimen: PBMCs. The genes are TRBV27 and TRBJ1-1, with 8 bases matching TRBD1. The CDR3 DNA is TGTGCCAGCAGTTTATCGCTGGGACAGGCGAATGGAGCTTTCTTT. This encodes CASSLSLGQANGAFF.